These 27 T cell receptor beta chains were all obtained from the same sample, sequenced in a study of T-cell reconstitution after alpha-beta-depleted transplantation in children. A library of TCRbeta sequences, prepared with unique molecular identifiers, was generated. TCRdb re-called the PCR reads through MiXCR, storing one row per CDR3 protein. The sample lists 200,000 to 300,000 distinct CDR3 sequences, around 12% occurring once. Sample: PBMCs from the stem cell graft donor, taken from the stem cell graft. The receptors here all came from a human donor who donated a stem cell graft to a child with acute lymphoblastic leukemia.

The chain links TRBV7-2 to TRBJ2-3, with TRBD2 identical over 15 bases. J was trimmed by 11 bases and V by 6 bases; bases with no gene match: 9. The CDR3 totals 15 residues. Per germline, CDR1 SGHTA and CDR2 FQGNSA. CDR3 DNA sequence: TGTGCCAGCAGTCGGACTAGCGGGGGGGGAAGGGAGCAGTATTTT. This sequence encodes CASSRTSGGGREQYF.

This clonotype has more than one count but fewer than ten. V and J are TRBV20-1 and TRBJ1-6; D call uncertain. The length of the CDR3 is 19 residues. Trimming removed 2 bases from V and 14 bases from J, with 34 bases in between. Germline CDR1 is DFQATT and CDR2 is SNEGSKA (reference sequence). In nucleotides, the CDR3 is TGCAGTGCTAGAAAAAATAACCGGGCCCCCGGGGTCATACTTGATTCCCTCCACTTT. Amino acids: CSARKNNRAPGVILDSLHF.

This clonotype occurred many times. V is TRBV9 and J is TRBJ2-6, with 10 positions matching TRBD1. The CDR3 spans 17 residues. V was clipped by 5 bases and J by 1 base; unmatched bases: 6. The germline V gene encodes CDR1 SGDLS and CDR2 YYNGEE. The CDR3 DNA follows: TGTGCCAGCAGGGACCGGGACAGGGGTTCTGGGGCCAACGTCCTGACTTTC. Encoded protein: CASRDRDRGSGANVLTF.

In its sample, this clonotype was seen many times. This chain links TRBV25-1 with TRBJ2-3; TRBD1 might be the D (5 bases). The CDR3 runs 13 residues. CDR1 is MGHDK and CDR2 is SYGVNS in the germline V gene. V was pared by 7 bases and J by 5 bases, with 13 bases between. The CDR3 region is CASIAGPQDTQYF. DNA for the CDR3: TGTGCCAGCATAGCAGGGCCCCAAGATACGCAGTATTTT.

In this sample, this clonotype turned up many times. Here the CDR3 DNA reads TGTGCCAGCAATCCGGGTCCCCTTAGCAATCAGCCCCAGCATTTT. It yields the protein CASNPGPLSNQPQHF. The chain links TRBV6-1 to TRBJ1-5; D call uncertain. Looked up from germline, CDR1 is MNHNS and CDR2 is SASEGT. V shed 7 bases and J shed 0 bases, with 13 bases lying between them. This CDR3 is 15 amino acids long.

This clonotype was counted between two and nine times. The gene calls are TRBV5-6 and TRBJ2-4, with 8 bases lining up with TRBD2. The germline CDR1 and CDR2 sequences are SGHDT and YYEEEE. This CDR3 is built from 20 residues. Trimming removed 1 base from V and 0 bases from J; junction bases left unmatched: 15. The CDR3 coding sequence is TGTGCCAGCAGCTTGAATCTGGTGACTAGCGTGAGGATAGCCAAAAACATTCAGTACTTC. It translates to CASSLNLVTSVRIAKNIQYF.

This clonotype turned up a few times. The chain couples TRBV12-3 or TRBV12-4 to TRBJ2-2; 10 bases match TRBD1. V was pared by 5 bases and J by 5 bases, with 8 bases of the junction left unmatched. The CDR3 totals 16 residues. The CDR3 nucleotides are TGTGCCAGCAGTACCCACCCGGGACAGGGGACCGGGGAGCTGTTTTTT. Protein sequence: CASSTHPGQGTGELFF.

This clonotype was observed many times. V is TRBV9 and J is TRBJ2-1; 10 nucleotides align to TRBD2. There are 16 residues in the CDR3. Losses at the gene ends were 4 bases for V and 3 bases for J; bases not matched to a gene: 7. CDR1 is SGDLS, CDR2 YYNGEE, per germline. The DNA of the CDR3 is TGTGCCAGCAGCCCCTCTAGCGGGAGACTCTACAATGAGCAGTTCTTC. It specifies CASSPSSGRLYNEQFF.

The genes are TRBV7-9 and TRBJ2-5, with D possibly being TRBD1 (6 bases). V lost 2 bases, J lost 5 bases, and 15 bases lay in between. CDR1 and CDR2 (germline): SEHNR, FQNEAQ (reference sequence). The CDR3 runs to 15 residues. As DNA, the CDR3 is TGTGCCAGCAGCTTAATTGACAGGACGAATGAGACCCAGTACTTC. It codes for CASSLIDRTNETQYF.

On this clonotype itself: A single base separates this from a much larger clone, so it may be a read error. The CDR3 bases are TGTGCCAACAGTCCAGGGGGGGAGTTCTCTAATGAAAAACTGTTTTTT. Translated, it gives CANSPGGEFSNEKLFF. The chain employs TRBV2 and TRBJ1-4; 7 positions match TRBD1. The CDR3 is made up of 16 amino acids. The V gene's germline CDR1 is SNHLY and CDR2 FYNNEI. The full variable domain, rest sourced from reference TRBV2 and TRBJ1-4, is EPEVTQTPSHQVTQMGQEVILRCVPISNHLYFYWYRQILGQKVEFLVSFYNNEISEKSEIFDDQFSVERPDGSNFTLKIRSTKLEDSAMYFCANSPGGEFSNEKLFFGSGTQLSVL.

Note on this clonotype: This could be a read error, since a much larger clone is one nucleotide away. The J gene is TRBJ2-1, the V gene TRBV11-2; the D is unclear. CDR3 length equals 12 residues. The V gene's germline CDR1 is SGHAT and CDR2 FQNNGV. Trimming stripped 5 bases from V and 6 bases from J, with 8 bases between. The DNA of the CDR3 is TGTGCCAGCAGCCCCACCTGCAATGAGCAGTTCTTC. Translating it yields CASSPTCNEQFF.

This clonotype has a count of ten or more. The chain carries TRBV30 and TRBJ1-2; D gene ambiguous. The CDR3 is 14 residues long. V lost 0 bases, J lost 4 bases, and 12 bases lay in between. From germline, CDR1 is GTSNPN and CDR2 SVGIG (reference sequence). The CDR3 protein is CAWSVELGSYGYTF. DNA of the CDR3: TGTGCCTGGAGTGTTGAGTTGGGGAGCTATGGCTACACCTTC.

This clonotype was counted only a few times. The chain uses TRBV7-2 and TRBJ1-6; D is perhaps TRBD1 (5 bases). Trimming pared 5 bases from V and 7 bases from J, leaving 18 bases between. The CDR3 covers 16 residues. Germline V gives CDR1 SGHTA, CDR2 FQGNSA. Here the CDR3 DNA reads TGTGCCAGCAGCACGATGGGGGGGAACTTGAATTCACCCCTCCACTTT. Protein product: CASSTMGGNLNSPLHF.

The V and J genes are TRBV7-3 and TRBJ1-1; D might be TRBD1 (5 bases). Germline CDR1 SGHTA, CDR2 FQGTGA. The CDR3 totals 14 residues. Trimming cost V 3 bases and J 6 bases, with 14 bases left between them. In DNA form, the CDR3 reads TGTGCCAGCAGCTTGCAGGGAGGAGACCCTGAAGCTTTCTTT. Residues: CASSLQGGDPEAFF.

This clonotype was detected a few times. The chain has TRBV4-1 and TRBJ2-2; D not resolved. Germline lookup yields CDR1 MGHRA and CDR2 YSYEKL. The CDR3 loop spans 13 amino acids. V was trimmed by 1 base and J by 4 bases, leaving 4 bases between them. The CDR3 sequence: CASSQAGTGELFF. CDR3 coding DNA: TGCGCCAGCAGCCAAGCCGGCACCGGGGAGCTGTTTTTT.

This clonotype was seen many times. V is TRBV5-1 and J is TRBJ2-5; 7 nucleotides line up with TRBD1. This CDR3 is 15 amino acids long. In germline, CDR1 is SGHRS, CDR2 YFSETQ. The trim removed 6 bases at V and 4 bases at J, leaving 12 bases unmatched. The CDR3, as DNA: TGCGCCAGCAACCCCACTACCTCAGGGGGAGAGACCCAGTACTTC. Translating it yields CASNPTTSGGETQYF. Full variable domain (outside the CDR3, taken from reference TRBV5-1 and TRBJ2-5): KAGVTQTPRYLIKTRGQQVTLSCSPISGHRSVSWYQQTPGQGLQFLFEYFSETQRNKGNFPGRFSGRQFSNSRSEMNVSTLELGDSALYLCASNPTTSGGETQYFGPGTRLLVL.

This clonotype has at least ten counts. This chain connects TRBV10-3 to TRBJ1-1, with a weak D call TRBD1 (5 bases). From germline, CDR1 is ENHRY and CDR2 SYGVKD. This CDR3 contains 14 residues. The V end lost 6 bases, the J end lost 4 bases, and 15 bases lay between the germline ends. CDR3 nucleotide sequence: TGTGCCATCAGCTTAGACGGGGCCAGCACTGAAGCTTTCTTT. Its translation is CAISLDGASTEAFF.

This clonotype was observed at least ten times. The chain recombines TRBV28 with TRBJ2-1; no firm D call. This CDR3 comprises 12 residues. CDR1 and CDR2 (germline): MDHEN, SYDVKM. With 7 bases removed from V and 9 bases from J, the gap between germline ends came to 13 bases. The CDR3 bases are TGTGCCAGCACTCTTTGGAGTGGTGAGCAGTTCTTC. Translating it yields CASTLWSGEQFF.

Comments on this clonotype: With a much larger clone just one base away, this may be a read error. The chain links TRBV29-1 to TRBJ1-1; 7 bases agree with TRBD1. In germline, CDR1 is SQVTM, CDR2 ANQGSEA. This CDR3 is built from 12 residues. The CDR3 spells CSCDRANTEVFF. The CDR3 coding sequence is TGCAGTTGCGACAGGGCGAACACTGAAGTTTTCTTT.

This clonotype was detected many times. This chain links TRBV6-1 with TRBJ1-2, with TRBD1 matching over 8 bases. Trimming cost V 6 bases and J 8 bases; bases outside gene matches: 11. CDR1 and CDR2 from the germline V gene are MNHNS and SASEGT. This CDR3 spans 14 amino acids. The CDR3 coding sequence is TGTGCCAGCAGACGCGGCCAGGGGGCTGAGGGCTACACCTTC. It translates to CASRRGQGAEGYTF.

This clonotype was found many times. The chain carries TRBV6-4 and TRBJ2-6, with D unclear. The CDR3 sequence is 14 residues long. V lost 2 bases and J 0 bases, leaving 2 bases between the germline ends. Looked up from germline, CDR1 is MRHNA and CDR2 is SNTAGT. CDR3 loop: CASSDNSGANVLTF. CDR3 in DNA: TGTGCCAGCAGTGACAACTCTGGGGCCAACGTCCTGACTTTC.

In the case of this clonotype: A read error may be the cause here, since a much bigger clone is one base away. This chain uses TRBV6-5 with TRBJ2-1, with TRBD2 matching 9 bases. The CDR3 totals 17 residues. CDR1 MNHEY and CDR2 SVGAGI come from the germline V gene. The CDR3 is CPSSYSSRGRAPVEQFF. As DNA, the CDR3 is TGTCCCAGCAGTTACTCGAGTCGCGGGAGGGCCCCGGTTGAGCAGTTCTTC.

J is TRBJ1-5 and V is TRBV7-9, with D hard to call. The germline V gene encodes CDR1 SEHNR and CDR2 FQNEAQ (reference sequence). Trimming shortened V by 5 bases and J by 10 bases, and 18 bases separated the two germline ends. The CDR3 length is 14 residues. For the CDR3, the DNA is TGTGCCAGCAGCCCCGCCGAAAGCAATCGCCCCCAGCATTTT. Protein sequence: CASSPAESNRPQHF.

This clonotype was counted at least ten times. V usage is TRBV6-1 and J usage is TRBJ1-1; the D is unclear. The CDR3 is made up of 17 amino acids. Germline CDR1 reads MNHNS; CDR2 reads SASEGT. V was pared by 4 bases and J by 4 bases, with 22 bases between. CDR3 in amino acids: CASSAVRAGSSSTEAFF. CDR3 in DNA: TGTGCCAGCAGTGCAGTCCGGGCCGGGTCGTCTAGCACTGAAGCTTTCTTT.

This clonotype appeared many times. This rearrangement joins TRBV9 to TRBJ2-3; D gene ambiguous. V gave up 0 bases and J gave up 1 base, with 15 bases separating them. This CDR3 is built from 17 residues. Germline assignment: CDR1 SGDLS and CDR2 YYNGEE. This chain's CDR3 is CASSVATTPRGTDTQYF. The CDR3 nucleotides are TGTGCCAGCAGCGTAGCTACGACCCCTCGGGGCACAGATACGCAGTATTTT. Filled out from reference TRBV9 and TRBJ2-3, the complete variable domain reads DSGVTQTPKHLITATGQRVTLRCSPRSGDLSVYWYQQSLDQGLQFLIQYYNGEERAKGNILERFSAQQFPDLHSELNLSSLELGDSALYFCASSVATTPRGTDTQYFGPGTRLTVL.

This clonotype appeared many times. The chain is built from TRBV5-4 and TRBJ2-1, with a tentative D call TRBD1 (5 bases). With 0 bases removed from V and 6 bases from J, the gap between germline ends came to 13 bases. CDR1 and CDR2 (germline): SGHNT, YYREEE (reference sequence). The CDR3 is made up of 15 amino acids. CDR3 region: CASSLEQVVGNEQFF. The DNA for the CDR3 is TGTGCCAGCAGCTTGGAACAGGTGGTAGGCAATGAGCAGTTCTTC.

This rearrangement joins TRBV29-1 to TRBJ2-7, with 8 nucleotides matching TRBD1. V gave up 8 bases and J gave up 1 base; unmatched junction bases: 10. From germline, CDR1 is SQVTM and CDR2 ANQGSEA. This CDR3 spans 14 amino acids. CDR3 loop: CSFTSGTGSYEQYF. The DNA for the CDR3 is TGCAGCTTCACCTCCGGGACAGGATCCTACGAGCAGTACTTC.